What follows are 2 T cell receptor beta chains derived from one specimen sequenced in a study of blood T cell repertoires in COVID-19. Generated by immunoSEQ multiplex PCR, the TCRdb table keeps only in-frame clones and is missing some. The sample lists around 380,000 clones; around 84% were seen once. The specimen sequenced was peripheral blood. The receptor set was obtained from a human donor with acute or convalescent COVID-19. The donor label of this sample is uncertain.

This rearrangement joins TRBV6-6 to TRBJ2-3, with no clear D. The CDR3 is 12 residues long. Trimming left V 5 bases short and J 0 bases short, with 3 bases between. Looked up from germline, CDR1 is MNHNY and CDR2 is SVGAGI (reference sequence). CDR3 sequence reads: CASSASTDTQYF. The CDR3 DNA reads TGTGCCAGCAGTGCGAGCACAGATACGCAGTATTTT.

The chain links TRBV7-8 to TRBJ2-3, with 9 bases that match TRBD2. Germline CDR1 is SGHVS and CDR2 is FQNEAQ. The CDR3 spans 15 residues. V lost 5 bases and J lost 5; bases outside the gene matches: 8. The CDR3 spells CASSLARGGIDTQYF. The CDR3 DNA follows: TGTGCCAGCAGCCTTGCGCGGGGGGGCATAGATACGCAGTATTTT.